This paragraph reports one T cell receptor (beta chain). This record comes from a study of T cell responses to AZD1222 COVID-19 vaccine. V lost 3 bases, J lost 8 bases, and 10 bases lay in between. The germline V gene encodes CDR1 MDHEN and CDR2 SYDVKM. The CDR3 length is 12 residues. Method: immunoSEQ multiplex PCR; TCRdb's copy keeps in-frame clones and lacks some. This sample has 130,000 to 150,000 clones, with about nine tenths found just once. This sample comprised peripheral blood, obtained on day 0 of MenACWY control vaccination. The rearrangement uses TRBV28 and TRBJ1-1, with D unresolved. The receptor's source is an adult in good health. The CDR3 protein is CASSLVPREAFF. The CDR3 nucleotides read TGTGCCAGCAGTTTGGTCCCACGGGAAGCTTTCTTT.